This T cell receptor beta chain was sequenced for a study of CD8+ T cells in alopecia areata. Study results and limitations: Tofacitinib yielded significantly lower scalp clonality and fewer expanded CD8+ clones among the top 100.

On this clone itself: As yet, its antigen is unknown.

Looked up from germline, CDR1 is GTSNPN and CDR2 is SVGIG (reference sequence). V lost 2 bases to trimming and J lost 6 bases, with 12 bases between them. CDR3 size: 13 residues. Reverse transcription of extracted RNA yielded cDNA, which provided the sequencing template. Using immunoSEQ multiplex PCR, the repertoire was profiled, and TCRdb retains in-frame clones only, with some absent. Of under 350,000 clones listed, 55% to 75% were seen once; the top ten hold about 1.7%. Sample treatment: oral pan-JAK inhibitor, 5-10 mg twice daily. The receptor was derived from a human donor with alopecia areata. The chain couples TRBV30 to TRBJ2-3, with D possibly matching TRBD1 (6 bases). Sample: CD4+ T cells sorted from blood, taken at week 24, from a patient treated with tofacitinib. The CDR3 DNA reads as TGTGCCTGGAGTATAGGGGGTGGGGATACGCAGTATTTT. Translation gives CAWSIGGGDTQYF.